This T cell receptor (beta chain) was retrieved from a study of blood T cell repertoires in COVID-19. Looking at the study overall: Samples of COVID-19 (acute and convalescent) were obtained from the United States, Italy and Spain. Sources were T cells, B-cell-depleted T cells, or PBMCs; the material itself was cDNA or gDNA.

Germline values: CDR1 SGHVS, CDR2 FNYEAQ. The CDR3 has 15 residues. The germline V and J ends were trimmed by 0 bases and 4 bases, with 10 bases remaining between them. Authors' methods: Nucleated cell counts were estimated from reference gene primer amplification. TCRdb keeps only in-frame clones here, not all; method: immunoSEQ multiplex PCR. The V and J calls and clone size were taken over from that table, and D and trimming were inferred from the DNA. This table has roughly 150,000 clones, roughly nine tenths appearing once. The chain recombines TRBV7-6 with TRBJ1-3; D unclear. This receptor was identified in a woman in her 40s with acute or convalescent COVID-19. Specimen: peripheral blood. The CDR3 sequence: CASSLAAGTGNTIYF. CDR3 nucleotide sequence: TGTGCCAGCAGCTTAGCGGCGGGTACCGGAAACACCATATATTTT.